The rows below give T cell receptor beta chains drawn from one sample of a study of T cell responses to AZD1222 COVID-19 vaccine. Assay used: immunoSEQ multiplex PCR; TCRdb lists only in-frame clones, some missing. The table lists about 99,000 clones, roughly 85% of them singletons. Sequencing used peripheral blood, obtained on day 0 of AZD1222 vaccination. Receptors originate from an adult in good health. Each CDR3 is given with its conserved first and last residue. Each record gives: J gene, V gene, clone size, D gene, CDR3 protein, CDR3 DNA. D genes are given only for firm matches. Expanded clones are given a class, and other clones once, few, many or no size at all.

j_call: TRBJ1-2
v_call: TRBV7-8
clone_size: once
d_call: -
cdr3_aa: CASSLDLSATNYGYTF
cdr3_nt: TGTGCCAGCAGCTTAGATCTCTCAGCCACTAACTATGGCTACACCTTC

j_call: TRBJ1-6
v_call: TRBV6-1
clone_size: -
d_call: -
cdr3_aa: CASSELVDWGEYGGINSPLHF
cdr3_nt: TGTGCCAGCAGTGAATTGGTGGATTGGGGGGAGTACGGAGGAATCAATTCACCCCTCCACTTT

j_call: TRBJ2-6
v_call: TRBV10-3
clone_size: -
d_call: TRBD2
cdr3_aa: CAISKGLAGNSGANVLTF
cdr3_nt: TGTGCCATCAGTAAGGGACTAGCGGGGAACTCTGGGGCCAACGTCCTGACTTTC

j_call: TRBJ1-2
v_call: TRBV9
clone_size: -
d_call: -
cdr3_aa: CASSVGSGGYYGYTF
cdr3_nt: TGTGCCAGCAGCGTAGGTTCGGGTGGGTACTATGGCTACACCTTC

j_call: TRBJ1-4
v_call: TRBV19
clone_size: -
d_call: TRBD1
cdr3_aa: CASSIDGLDRGREKLFF
cdr3_nt: TGTGCCAGTAGTATAGATGGCCTTGACAGGGGGCGAGAAAAACTGTTTTTT

j_call: TRBJ1-2
v_call: TRBV6-2/TRBV6-3
clone_size: -
d_call: TRBD1
cdr3_aa: CASSQTGGGVYGYTF
cdr3_nt: TGTGCCAGCAGCCAAACAGGGGGTGGTGTCTATGGCTACACCTTC

j_call: TRBJ1-3
v_call: TRBV9
clone_size: -
d_call: -
cdr3_aa: CASSPQLTGGGNTIYF
cdr3_nt: TGTGCCAGCAGCCCTCAACTAACAGGAGGGGGAAACACCATATATTTT

j_call: TRBJ1-5
v_call: TRBV2
clone_size: -
d_call: TRBD1
cdr3_aa: CASRSPGTAANQPQHF
cdr3_nt: TGTGCCAGCAGGAGTCCCGGGACAGCGGCCAATCAGCCCCAGCATTTT

j_call: TRBJ1-1
v_call: TRBV6-5
clone_size: -
d_call: -
cdr3_aa: CASSYTGQFEAFF
cdr3_nt: TGTGCCAGCAGTTACACCGGACAGTTTGAAGCTTTCTTT

j_call: TRBJ1-2
v_call: TRBV5-4
clone_size: -
d_call: TRBD1
cdr3_aa: CASSTDRGRVYGYTF
cdr3_nt: TGTGCCAGCAGCACGGACAGGGGGCGCGTCTATGGCTACACCTTC

j_call: TRBJ1-2
v_call: TRBV5-1
clone_size: -
d_call: -
cdr3_aa: CASSLTLDGYTF
cdr3_nt: TGCGCCAGCAGTCTGACACTGGATGGCTACACCTTC

j_call: TRBJ1-1
v_call: TRBV7-9
clone_size: -
d_call: TRBD1
cdr3_aa: CASSLGGTGVIRAEAFF
cdr3_nt: TGTGCCAGCAGCCTAGGGGGGACAGGGGTGATTCGGGCGGAAGCTTTCTTT

j_call: TRBJ1-2
v_call: TRBV12-5
clone_size: -
d_call: TRBD1
cdr3_aa: CASGLSSGQGGGYTF
cdr3_nt: TGTGCTAGTGGCCTTTCGAGTGGACAGGGCGGAGGCTACACCTTC

j_call: TRBJ1-6
v_call: TRBV27
clone_size: few
d_call: TRBD1
cdr3_aa: CASSDRGGNSPLHF
cdr3_nt: TGTGCCAGCTCGGACAGGGGTGGGAATTCACCCCTCCACTTT

j_call: TRBJ1-2
v_call: TRBV3-1/TRBV3-2
clone_size: -
d_call: -
cdr3_aa: CASSQEQGVGYTF
cdr3_nt: TGTGCCAGCAGCCAAGAACAGGGAGTTGGCTACACCTTC

j_call: TRBJ2-7
v_call: TRBV6-2/TRBV6-3
clone_size: few
d_call: TRBD1
cdr3_aa: CASSFRTGEREQYF
cdr3_nt: TGTGCCAGCAGTTTCAGGACAGGGGAGCGCGAGCAGTACTTC

j_call: TRBJ1-6
v_call: TRBV11-2
clone_size: -
d_call: -
cdr3_aa: CASSLRVGDSPLHF
cdr3_nt: TGTGCCAGCAGCTTACGGGTTGGGGATTCACCCCTCCACTTT

j_call: TRBJ2-3
v_call: TRBV12-5
clone_size: -
d_call: -
cdr3_aa: CASGPSGHTDTQYF
cdr3_nt: TGTGCTAGTGGACCGTCGGGGCACACAGATACGCAGTATTTT

j_call: TRBJ1-4
v_call: TRBV14
clone_size: -
d_call: -
cdr3_aa: CASSQELGGLGEKLFF
cdr3_nt: TGTGCCAGCAGCCAAGAGTTGGGGGGGTTGGGTGAAAAACTGTTTTTT

j_call: TRBJ1-6
v_call: TRBV9
clone_size: -
d_call: TRBD1
cdr3_aa: CASSVMGDRGPSPLHF
cdr3_nt: TGTGCCAGCAGCGTAATGGGAGACAGGGGGCCTTCACCCCTCCACTTT

j_call: TRBJ1-1
v_call: TRBV27
clone_size: -
d_call: -
cdr3_aa: CASSLSKAFRGYDTEAFF
cdr3_nt: TGTGCCAGCAGTTTATCGAAGGCCTTTCGTGGGTATGACACTGAAGCTTTCTTT

j_call: TRBJ2-1
v_call: TRBV24-1
clone_size: -
d_call: -
cdr3_aa: CATSDLQLPYNEQFF
cdr3_nt: TGTGCCACCAGTGATTTGCAGCTGCCCTACAATGAGCAGTTCTTC

j_call: TRBJ2-1
v_call: TRBV18
clone_size: -
d_call: -
cdr3_aa: CASSPPVDIYNEQFF
cdr3_nt: TGTGCCAGCTCACCACCGGTGGATATCTACAATGAGCAGTTCTTC

j_call: TRBJ1-3
v_call: TRBV2
clone_size: -
d_call: -
cdr3_aa: CASARGAGNTIYF
cdr3_nt: TGTGCCAGCGCCCGGGGGGCTGGAAACACCATATATTTT

j_call: TRBJ1-2
v_call: TRBV5-4
clone_size: -
d_call: TRBD1
cdr3_aa: CASTLDRGYGYTF
cdr3_nt: TGTGCCAGCACCCTGGACAGGGGCTATGGCTACACCTTC

j_call: TRBJ2-3
v_call: TRBV7-2
clone_size: -
d_call: TRBD2
cdr3_aa: CASSLGNSGGATDTQYF
cdr3_nt: TGTGCCAGCAGCTTGGGGAATAGCGGGGGGGCCACAGATACGCAGTATTTT

j_call: TRBJ2-1
v_call: TRBV18
clone_size: -
d_call: TRBD2
cdr3_aa: CASSPTGSGGYNEQFF
cdr3_nt: TGTGCCAGCTCACCCACCGGGAGCGGGGGCTACAATGAGCAGTTCTTC

j_call: TRBJ2-1
v_call: TRBV5-4
clone_size: -
d_call: TRBD1
cdr3_aa: CASSPRDRAYNEQFF
cdr3_nt: TGTGCCAGCAGCCCCCGGGACAGGGCGTACAATGAGCAGTTCTTC

j_call: TRBJ2-7
v_call: TRBV4-1
clone_size: -
d_call: TRBD2
cdr3_aa: CASSQELAGIYEQYF
cdr3_nt: TGCGCCAGCAGCCAAGAGCTAGCGGGGATCTACGAGCAGTACTTC

j_call: TRBJ1-5
v_call: TRBV6-5
clone_size: -
d_call: -
cdr3_aa: CASSYSSGIKQPQHF
cdr3_nt: TGTGCCAGCAGTTACTCAAGTGGGATAAAGCAGCCCCAGCATTTT

j_call: TRBJ1-6
v_call: TRBV2
clone_size: -
d_call: -
cdr3_aa: CASSVNTGTNSPLHF
cdr3_nt: TGTGCCAGCAGCGTTAATACAGGGACGAATTCACCCCTCCACTTT

j_call: TRBJ1-2
v_call: TRBV27
clone_size: -
d_call: TRBD1
cdr3_aa: CASSLSTTGNYGYTF
cdr3_nt: TGTGCCAGCAGTTTATCAACGACAGGGAACTATGGCTACACCTTC

j_call: TRBJ2-1
v_call: TRBV11-2
clone_size: -
d_call: -
cdr3_aa: CASSLDRANEQFF
cdr3_nt: TGTGCCAGCAGCTTAGACAGGGCCAATGAGCAGTTCTTC

j_call: TRBJ1-2
v_call: TRBV4-3
clone_size: -
d_call: -
cdr3_aa: CASSQAKRQYYGYTF
cdr3_nt: TGCGCCAGCAGCCAAGCAAAGAGGCAGTACTATGGCTACACCTTC

j_call: TRBJ1-2
v_call: TRBV6-2/TRBV6-3
clone_size: once
d_call: -
cdr3_aa: CASSYALGYGYTF
cdr3_nt: TGTGCCAGCAGTTACGCTCTCGGCTATGGCTACACCTTC

j_call: TRBJ1-2
v_call: TRBV4-3
clone_size: -
d_call: -
cdr3_aa: CASSQEVGYGYTF
cdr3_nt: TGCGCCAGCAGCCAAGAGGTAGGGTATGGCTACACCTTC

j_call: TRBJ2-1
v_call: TRBV11-2
clone_size: -
d_call: -
cdr3_aa: CASSPRDFRSYNEQFF
cdr3_nt: TGTGCCAGCAGCCCGCGGGACTTTCGCTCCTACAATGAGCAGTTCTTC

j_call: TRBJ1-5
v_call: TRBV19
clone_size: -
d_call: -
cdr3_aa: CASSRGYEPQHF
cdr3_nt: TGTGCCAGTAGTAGAGGCTACGAGCCCCAGCATTTT

j_call: TRBJ2-2
v_call: TRBV4-1
clone_size: -
d_call: TRBD1
cdr3_aa: CASSQESSGTGAAGELFF
cdr3_nt: TGCGCCAGCAGCCAAGAATCGTCGGGGACAGGGGCTGCCGGGGAGCTGTTTTTT

j_call: TRBJ2-3
v_call: TRBV9
clone_size: -
d_call: -
cdr3_aa: CASSFAGTSTDTQYF
cdr3_nt: TGTGCCAGCAGTTTTGCCGGGACTAGCACAGATACGCAGTATTTT

j_call: TRBJ1-5
v_call: TRBV11-2
clone_size: -
d_call: -
cdr3_aa: CASSLGGHSNQPQHF
cdr3_nt: TGTGCCAGCAGCTTAGGCGGTCACAGCAATCAGCCCCAGCATTTT

j_call: TRBJ2-3
v_call: TRBV7-9
clone_size: -
d_call: TRBD2
cdr3_aa: CASSSWTSGSTDTQYF
cdr3_nt: TGTGCCAGCAGCTCCTGGACTAGCGGGAGCACAGATACGCAGTATTTT

j_call: TRBJ1-4
v_call: TRBV19
clone_size: -
d_call: -
cdr3_aa: CATRIGGGEKLFF
cdr3_nt: TGTGCCACCCGAATAGGGGGGGGTGAAAAACTGTTTTTT

j_call: TRBJ1-4
v_call: TRBV18
clone_size: -
d_call: TRBD1
cdr3_aa: CASQTGTVQKLFF
cdr3_nt: TGTGCCAGCCAGACGGGGACAGTCCAAAAACTGTTTTTT

j_call: TRBJ1-3
v_call: TRBV9
clone_size: -
d_call: -
cdr3_aa: CASSVEALGNTIYF
cdr3_nt: TGTGCCAGCAGCGTAGAGGCGTTAGGAAACACCATATATTTT

j_call: TRBJ1-3
v_call: TRBV2
clone_size: -
d_call: -
cdr3_aa: CASKASVSGNTIYF
cdr3_nt: TGTGCCAGCAAGGCTTCCGTCTCTGGAAACACCATATATTTT

j_call: TRBJ2-3
v_call: TRBV7-9
clone_size: -
d_call: -
cdr3_aa: CASSPLYGDPTDTQYF
cdr3_nt: TGTGCCAGCAGCCCCCTCTACGGGGACCCAACAGATACGCAGTATTTT

j_call: TRBJ1-5
v_call: TRBV5-8
clone_size: few
d_call: TRBD1
cdr3_aa: CASSFRQGREPQHF
cdr3_nt: TGTGCCAGCAGCTTTCGACAGGGGAGGGAGCCCCAGCATTTT

j_call: TRBJ1-5
v_call: TRBV6-5
clone_size: few
d_call: TRBD1
cdr3_aa: CASSGDRVGPQHF
cdr3_nt: TGTGCCAGCAGCGGGGACAGGGTGGGGCCCCAGCATTTT

j_call: TRBJ2-2
v_call: TRBV9
clone_size: -
d_call: -
cdr3_aa: CASSFGLDFNTGELFF
cdr3_nt: TGTGCCAGCAGCTTCGGCCTCGATTTCAACACCGGGGAGCTGTTTTTT